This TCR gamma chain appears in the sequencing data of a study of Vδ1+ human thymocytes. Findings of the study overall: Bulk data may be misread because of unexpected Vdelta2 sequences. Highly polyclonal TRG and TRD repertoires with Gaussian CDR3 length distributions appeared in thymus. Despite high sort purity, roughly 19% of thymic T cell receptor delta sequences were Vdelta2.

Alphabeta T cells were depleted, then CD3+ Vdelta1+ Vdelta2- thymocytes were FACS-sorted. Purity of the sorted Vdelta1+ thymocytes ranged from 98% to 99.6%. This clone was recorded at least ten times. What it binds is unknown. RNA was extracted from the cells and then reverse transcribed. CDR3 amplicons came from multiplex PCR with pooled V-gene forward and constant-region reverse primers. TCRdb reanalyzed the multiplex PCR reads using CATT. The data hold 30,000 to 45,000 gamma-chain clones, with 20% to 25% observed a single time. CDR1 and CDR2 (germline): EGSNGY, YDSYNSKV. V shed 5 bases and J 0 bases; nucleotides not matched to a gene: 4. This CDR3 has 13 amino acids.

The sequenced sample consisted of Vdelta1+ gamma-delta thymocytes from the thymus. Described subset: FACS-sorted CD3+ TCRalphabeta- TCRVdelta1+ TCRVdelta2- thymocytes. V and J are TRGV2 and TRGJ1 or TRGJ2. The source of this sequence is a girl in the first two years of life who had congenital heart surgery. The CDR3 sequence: CATWGKNYYKKLF. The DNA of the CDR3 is TGTGCCACCTGGGGGAAGAATTATTATAAGAAACTCTTT.